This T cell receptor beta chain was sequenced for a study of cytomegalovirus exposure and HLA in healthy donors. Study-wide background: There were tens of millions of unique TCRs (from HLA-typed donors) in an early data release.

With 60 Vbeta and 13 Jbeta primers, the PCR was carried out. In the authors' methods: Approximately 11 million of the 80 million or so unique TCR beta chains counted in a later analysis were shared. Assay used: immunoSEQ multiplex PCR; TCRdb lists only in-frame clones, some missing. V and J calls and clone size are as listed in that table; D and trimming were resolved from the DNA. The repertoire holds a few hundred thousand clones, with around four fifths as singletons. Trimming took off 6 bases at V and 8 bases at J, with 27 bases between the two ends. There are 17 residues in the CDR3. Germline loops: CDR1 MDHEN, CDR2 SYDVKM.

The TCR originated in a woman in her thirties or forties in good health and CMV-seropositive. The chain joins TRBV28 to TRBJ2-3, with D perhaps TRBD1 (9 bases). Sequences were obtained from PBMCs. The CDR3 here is CASSSRQTSDRGGTQYF. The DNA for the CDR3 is TGTGCCAGCAGCTCGAGGCAGACTAGCGACAGGGGGGGTACGCAGTATTTT.